These 17 T cell receptor beta chains share one sample of origin, sequenced in a study of cytomegalovirus exposure and HLA in healthy donors. Amplification used 60 Vbeta primers and 13 Jbeta primers. Sequencing used immunoSEQ multiplex PCR; TCRdb keeps in-frame clones, though not all of them. The table includes roughly 120,000 clones, around three quarters detected once. The sample taken for sequencing was PBMCs. These receptors were collected from a man aged 25 to 45 in good health and CMV-seropositive.

V usage is TRBV9 and J usage is TRBJ1-4, with a weak D call TRBD1 (6 bases). V lost 0 bases to trimming and J lost 5 bases, with 14 bases between them. The germline gives CDR1 SGDLS, CDR2 YYNGEE. The CDR3 spans 16 residues. The chain's CDR3 is CASSVAPRGWNEKLFF. The CDR3 DNA is TGTGCCAGCAGCGTAGCCCCCAGGGGCTGGAATGAAAAACTGTTTTTT.

The J gene is TRBJ2-2, the V gene TRBV4-1; weak D call: TRBD2 (5 bases). The CDR3 sequence is 17 residues long. Germline V gives CDR1 MGHRA, CDR2 YSYEKL. Trimming removed 4 bases at V and 8 bases at J, with 23 bases between. CDR3 amino acids: CASSPPGSLAVAGELFF. The CDR3 coding sequence is TGCGCCAGCAGCCCCCCGGGAAGTCTAGCTGTGGCGGGGGAGCTGTTTTTT.

The chain uses TRBV4-3 and TRBJ1-5, with a weak D call TRBD1 (5 bases). In germline, CDR1 is LGHNA, CDR2 YSLEER. The V and J ends lost 0 bases and 2 bases respectively, with 14 bases between them. The CDR3 is 17 amino acids. The CDR3, as DNA: TGCGCCAGCAGCCAAGACGCAGGCCGGGGGGGCAATCAGCCCCAGCATTTT. This translates into CASSQDAGRGGNQPQHF.

The rearrangement links TRBV11-1 to TRBJ1-2, with TRBD1 as a possible D gene (6 bases). CDR3 length: 13 residues. The V gene lost 6 bases and the J gene lost 1 base, with 9 bases spanning the gap. Germline V CDR1 and CDR2: SGHAT, FQDESV (reference sequence). The CDR3 is CASSSGVNYGYTF. CDR3 sequence (DNA): TGTGCCAGCAGTTCAGGGGTTAACTATGGCTACACCTTC.

The chain couples TRBV11-3 to TRBJ2-5; no firm D call. The germline V and J ends were trimmed by 3 bases and 3 bases, with 8 bases remaining between them. CDR3 length: 13 amino acids. The germline V gene has CDR1 SGHNT and CDR2 YENEEA. Here the CDR3 reads CASSFGEEETQYF. The CDR3 bases are TGTGCCAGCAGCTTCGGCGAGGAAGAGACCCAGTACTTC.

The chain uses TRBV5-4 and TRBJ2-5, with 9 bases fitting TRBD2. Germline CDR1 and CDR2: SGHNT and YYREEE (reference sequence). Trimming took 2 bases from V and 13 from J; bases not matched to a gene: 9. This CDR3 is 13 amino acids long. This chain's CDR3 is CASSLSAGGFPYF. CDR3 in DNA: TGTGCCAGCAGCTTATCAGCGGGGGGTTTTCCGTACTTC.

CDR3 DNA sequence: TGCGCCAGCAGCCAAGAAAACTGGGGACAGGGGTACACTGAAGCTTTCTTT. Amino acids: CASSQENWGQGYTEAFF. The chain links TRBV4-3 to TRBJ1-1; 10 bases are a match to TRBD1. The CDR3 runs 17 residues. Germline V lookup: CDR1 LGHNA, CDR2 YSLEER. J gave up 3 bases and V 0 bases, and 7 bases lay outside the gene matches.

The CDR3 sequence: CAWSRSIYNSPLHF. In nucleotides, the CDR3 is TGTGCCTGGAGTAGAAGCATTTATAATTCACCCCTCCACTTT. The chain combines TRBV30 with TRBJ1-6; no firm D call. With 2 bases removed from V and 4 bases from J, the gap between germline ends came to 9 bases. CDR3 size: 14 residues. In germline, CDR1 is GTSNPN, CDR2 SVGIG (reference sequence).

The chain links TRBV7-9 to TRBJ2-1; 7 bases are a match to TRBD2. V lost 3 bases, J lost 0 bases, and 2 bases stayed unmatched. CDR3 length: 15 amino acids. Per the germline V gene, CDR1 is SEHNR and CDR2 is FQNEAQ (reference sequence). The CDR3 DNA reads TGTGCCAGCAGCTTCTCTAGCGGCTCCTACAATGAGCAGTTCTTC. Its protein is CASSFSSGSYNEQFF.

V and J are TRBV7-9 and TRBJ2-1; a possible D gene is TRBD2 (6 bases). V was trimmed by 1 base and J by 9 bases, leaving 10 bases between them. This CDR3 comprises 13 residues. Germline V CDR1 and CDR2: SEHNR, FQNEAQ (reference sequence). CDR3 loop: CASSLGGAGEQFF. CDR3 nucleotides: TGTGCCAGCAGCTTAGGCGGGGCGGGTGAGCAGTTCTTC.

The chain employs TRBV5-8 and TRBJ2-5; 12 bases match TRBD2. The V gene end was trimmed by 7 bases and the J gene end by 1 base; junction bases not matched to a gene: 2. This CDR3 comprises 14 residues. Germline loops: CDR1 SGHTS, CDR2 YDEGEE. CDR3 sequence reads: CASETSGGQETQYF. The CDR3 DNA reads as TGTGCCAGCGAGACTAGCGGGGGCCAAGAGACCCAGTACTTC. Combining the CDR3 with reference TRBV5-8 and TRBJ2-5 gives the whole variable domain EAGVTQSPTHLIKTRGQQATLRCSPISGHTSVYWYQQALGLGLQFLLWYDEGEERNRGNFPPRFSGRQFPNYSSELNVNALELEDSALYLCASETSGGQETQYFGPGTRLLVL.

J is TRBJ1-1 and V is TRBV28; possible D gene TRBD1, 6 bases. Trimming removed 3 bases at V and 4 bases at J, with 18 bases between. Germline V gene lookup returns CDR1 MDHEN and CDR2 SYDVKM. The CDR3 covers 16 residues. The DNA of the CDR3 is TGTGCCAGCAGTTTTATCTACGGGGGGCTCGGCACTGAAGCTTTCTTT. Translation gives CASSFIYGGLGTEAFF.

This chain links TRBV7-2 with TRBJ1-2; D gene unclear. CDR1 and CDR2 from the germline V gene are SGHTA and FQGNSA. The CDR3 runs 13 residues. The V end was cut by 2 bases, the J end by 5 bases, with 9 bases between. The DNA of the CDR3 is TGTGCCAGCAGCTTATGGCGGATGTATGGCTACACCTTC. It encodes CASSLWRMYGYTF. Combining the CDR3 with reference TRBV7-2 and TRBJ1-2 gives the whole variable domain GAGVSQSPSNKVTEKGKDVELRCDPISGHTALYWYRQSLGQGLEFLIYFQGNSAPDKSGLPSDRFSAERTGGSVSTLTIQRTQQEDSAVYLCASSLWRMYGYTFGSGTRLTVV.

This sequence joins TRBV11-3 and TRBJ1-1, with D maybe TRBD1 (5 bases). The CDR3 is made up of 17 amino acids. CDR1 is SGHNT and CDR2 is YENEEA in the germline V gene. V dropped 5 bases and J dropped 0 bases, with 19 bases sitting between them. The CDR3 here is CASSPRGGSTMNTEAFF. For the CDR3, the DNA is TGTGCCAGCAGCCCCCGCGGGGGGTCCACAATGAACACTGAAGCTTTCTTT.

The CDR3 protein is CSSSKAAISEQYF. The CDR3 coding sequence is TGTTCCTCCTCGAAGGCGGCCATAAGTGAGCAGTACTTC. The chain combines TRBV7-9 with TRBJ2-7; D is undetermined. Germline V gives CDR1 SEHNR, CDR2 FQNEAQ (reference sequence). The CDR3 is made up of 13 amino acids.

The rearrangement links TRBV5-4 to TRBJ1-2, with 8 bases matching TRBD1. The CDR3 is 14 residues long. From germline, CDR1 is SGHNT and CDR2 YYREEE (reference sequence). The ends lost 5 bases at V and 5 bases at J; junction bases unmatched: 8. The CDR3 is CASRDPGQAYGYTF. The DNA of the CDR3 is TGTGCCAGCAGGGACCCGGGACAGGCATATGGCTACACCTTC. The variable domain in full, completed from reference TRBV5-4 and TRBJ1-2, reads ETGVTQSPTHLIKTRGQQVTLRCSSQSGHNTVSWYQQALGQGPQFIFQYYREEENGRGNFPPRFSGLQFPNYSSELNVNALELDDSALYLCASRDPGQAYGYTFGSGTRLTVV.

The J gene is TRBJ2-2, the V gene TRBV11-3, with 9 bases lining up with TRBD2. The length of the CDR3 is 15 residues. Germline V gene sequence: CDR1 SGHNT, CDR2 YENEEA. With 3 bases clipped from V and 5 bases from J, the junction kept 4 bases outside the gene matches. The CDR3 DNA sequence: TGTGCCAGCAGCTTCGAAGCGGGGGGTACCGGGGAGCTGTTTTTT. Protein sequence: CASSFEAGGTGELFF. The variable domain in full, with the rest retrieved from reference TRBV11-3 and TRBJ2-2, is EAGVVQSPRYKIIEKKQPVAFWCNPISGHNTLYWYLQNLGQGPELLIRYENEEAVDDSQLPKDRFSAERLKGVDSTLKIQPAELGDSAVYLCASSFEAGGTGELFFGEGSRLTVL.